This T cell receptor beta chain appears in the sequencing data of a study of CD8+ T cells in alopecia areata. Study information: Disease severity was quantified as SALT score of affected scalp area.

Treatment indicated: oral pan-JAK inhibitor, 5-10 mg twice daily. T lymphocytes (CD4+ and CD8+) were sorted from PBMCs. Findings of the study overall: During tofacitinib treatment, many expanded lesional clones remained in scalp and blood. Treatment with tofacitinib significantly lowered scalp clonality and reduced expanded CD8+ clones among the top 100.

Of note for this clone: The antigen is undetermined.

V was trimmed by 5 bases and J by 4 bases, leaving 11 bases between them. The germline V gene has CDR1 SGHTA and CDR2 FQGTGA. This CDR3 spans 13 amino acids. TCR sequencing used cDNA made by reverse transcription of extracted RNA. Profiled with immunoSEQ multiplex PCR; TCRdb holds only in-frame clones, not every one. The repertoire has more than 110,000 clones, roughly four fifths of them found once; the top ten carry roughly 25%. The chain couples TRBV7-3 to TRBJ1-1, with D tentatively TRBD1 (5 bases). The receptor's source is a human donor with alopecia areata. The sequenced sample was CD8+ T cells sorted from blood, obtained at week 4, from a patient treated with tofacitinib. CDR3 sequence reads: CASSPVGGTEAFF. DNA for the CDR3: TGTGCCAGCAGCCCAGTGGGGGGCACTGAAGCTTTCTTT. The whole variable domain, filled in from reference TRBV7-3 and TRBJ1-1, reads GAGVSQTPSNKVTEKGKYVELRCDPISGHTALYWYRQSLGQGPEFLIYFQGTGAADDSGLPNDRFFAVRPEGSVSTLKIQRTERGDSAVYLCASSPVGGTEAFFGQGTRLTVV.